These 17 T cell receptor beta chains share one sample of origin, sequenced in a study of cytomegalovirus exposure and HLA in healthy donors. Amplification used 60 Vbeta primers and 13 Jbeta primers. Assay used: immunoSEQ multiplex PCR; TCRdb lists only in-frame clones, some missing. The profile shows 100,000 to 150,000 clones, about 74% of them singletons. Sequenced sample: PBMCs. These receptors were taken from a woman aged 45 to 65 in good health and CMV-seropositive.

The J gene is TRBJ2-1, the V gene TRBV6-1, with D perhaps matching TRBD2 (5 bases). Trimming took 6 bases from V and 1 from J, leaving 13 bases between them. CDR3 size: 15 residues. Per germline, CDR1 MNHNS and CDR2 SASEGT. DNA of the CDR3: TGTGCCAGCAGCCCGTTGGGAGAATCCTACAATGAGCAGTTCTTC. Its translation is CASSPLGESYNEQFF.

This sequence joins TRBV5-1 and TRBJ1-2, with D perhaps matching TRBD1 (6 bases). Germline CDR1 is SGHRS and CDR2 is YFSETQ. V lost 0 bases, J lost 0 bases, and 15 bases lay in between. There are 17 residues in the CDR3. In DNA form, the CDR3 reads TGCGCCAGCAGCTTGGAACGGACAGATCTTACTAACTATGGCTACACCTTC. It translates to CASSLERTDLTNYGYTF. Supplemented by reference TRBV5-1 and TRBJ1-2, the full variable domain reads KAGVTQTPRYLIKTRGQQVTLSCSPISGHRSVSWYQQTPGQGLQFLFEYFSETQRNKGNFPGRFSGRQFSNSRSEMNVSTLELGDSALYLCASSLERTDLTNYGYTFGSGTRLTVV.

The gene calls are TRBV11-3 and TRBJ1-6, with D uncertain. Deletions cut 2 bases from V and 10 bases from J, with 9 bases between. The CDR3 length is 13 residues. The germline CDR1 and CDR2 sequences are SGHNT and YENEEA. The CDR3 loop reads CASSLTVGSPLHF. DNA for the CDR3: TGTGCCAGCAGCTTAACTGTCGGGTCACCCCTCCACTTT.

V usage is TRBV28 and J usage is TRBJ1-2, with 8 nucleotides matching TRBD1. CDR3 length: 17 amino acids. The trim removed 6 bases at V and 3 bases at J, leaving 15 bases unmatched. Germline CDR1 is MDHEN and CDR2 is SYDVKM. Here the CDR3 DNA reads TGTGCCAGCAGACCAATCGGCAGGGGGCTTGGGGACTATGGCTACACCTTC. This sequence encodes CASRPIGRGLGDYGYTF.

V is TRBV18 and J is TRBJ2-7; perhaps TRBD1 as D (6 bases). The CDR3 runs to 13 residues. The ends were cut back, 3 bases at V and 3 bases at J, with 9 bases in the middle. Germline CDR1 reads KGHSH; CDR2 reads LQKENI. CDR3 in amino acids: CASSPDRDYEQYF. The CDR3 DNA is TGTGCCAGCTCACCGGACAGAGACTACGAGCAGTACTTC.

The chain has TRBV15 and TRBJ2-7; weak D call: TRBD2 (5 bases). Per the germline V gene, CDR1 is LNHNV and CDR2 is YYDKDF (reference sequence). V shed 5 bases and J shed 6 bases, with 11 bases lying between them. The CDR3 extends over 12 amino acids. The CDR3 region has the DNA TGTGCCACCAGCTCCCTGGCGGGCGAGCAGTACTTC. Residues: CATSSLAGEQYF.

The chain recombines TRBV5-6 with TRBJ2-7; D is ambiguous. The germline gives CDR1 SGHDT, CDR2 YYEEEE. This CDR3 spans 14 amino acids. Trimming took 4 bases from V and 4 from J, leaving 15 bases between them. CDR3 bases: TGTGCCAGCAGCAAGCAAAACCCGCCATACGAGCAGTACTTC. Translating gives CASSKQNPPYEQYF.

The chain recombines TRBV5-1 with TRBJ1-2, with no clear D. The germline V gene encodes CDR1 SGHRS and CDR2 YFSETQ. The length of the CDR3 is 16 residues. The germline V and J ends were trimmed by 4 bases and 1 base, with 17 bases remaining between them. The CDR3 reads CASSTRAGGSNYGYTF. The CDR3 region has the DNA TGCGCCAGCAGCACACGGGCCGGAGGGAGTAACTATGGCTACACCTTC.

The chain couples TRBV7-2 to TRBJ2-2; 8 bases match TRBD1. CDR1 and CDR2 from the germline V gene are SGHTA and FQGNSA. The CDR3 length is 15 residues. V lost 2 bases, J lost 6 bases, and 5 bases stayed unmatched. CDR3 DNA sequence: TGTGCCAGCAGCTTAAGGCAGGGGGCGTCCGGGGAGCTGTTTTTT. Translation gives CASSLRQGASGELFF. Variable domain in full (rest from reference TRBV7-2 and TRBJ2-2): GAGVSQSPSNKVTEKGKDVELRCDPISGHTALYWYRQSLGQGLEFLIYFQGNSAPDKSGLPSDRFSAERTGGSVSTLTIQRTQQEDSAVYLCASSLRQGASGELFFGEGSRLTVL.

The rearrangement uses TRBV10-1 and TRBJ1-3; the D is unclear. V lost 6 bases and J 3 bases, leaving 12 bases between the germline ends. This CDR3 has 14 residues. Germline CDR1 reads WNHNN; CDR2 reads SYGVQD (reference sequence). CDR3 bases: TGCGCCAGCAGGGTGAAAAGACTTGGAAACACCATATATTTT. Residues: CASRVKRLGNTIYF.

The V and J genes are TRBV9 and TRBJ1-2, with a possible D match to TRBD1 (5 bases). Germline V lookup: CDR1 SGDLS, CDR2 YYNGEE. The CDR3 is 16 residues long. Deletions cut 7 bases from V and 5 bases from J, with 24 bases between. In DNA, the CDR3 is TGTGCCAGCGGACCCCGACAGCCCGTCGGACCGTATGGCTACACCTTC. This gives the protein CASGPRQPVGPYGYTF.

CDR3: CATSRPGQGAEQYF. CDR3 nucleotide sequence: TGTGCCACCAGCAGGCCGGGACAGGGAGCCGAGCAGTACTTC. The chain joins TRBV15 to TRBJ2-7; 9 bases align to TRBD1. The CDR3 sequence is 14 residues long. Germline CDR1 LNHNV, CDR2 YYDKDF (reference sequence). Trimming at V came to 3 bases and at J to 6 bases, leaving 6 bases not matched to a gene. Together with reference TRBV15 and TRBJ2-7, the CDR3 gives the full variable domain: DAMVIQNPRYQVTQFGKPVTLSCSQTLNHNVMYWYQQKSSQAPKLLFHYYDKDFNNEADTPDNFQSRRPNTSFCFLDIRSPGLGDTAMYLCATSRPGQGAEQYFGPGTRLTVT.

The CDR3 DNA sequence: TGCGCCAGCAGCCACGGGGAGACGACAGGGGACATTGACTATGGCTACACCTTC. This encodes CASSHGETTGDIDYGYTF. The chain carries TRBV4-1 and TRBJ1-2; 8 bases agree with TRBD1. There are 18 residues in the CDR3. Germline CDR1 and CDR2: MGHRA and YSYEKL. Trimming at V came to 3 bases and at J to 3 bases, leaving 15 bases not matched to a gene.

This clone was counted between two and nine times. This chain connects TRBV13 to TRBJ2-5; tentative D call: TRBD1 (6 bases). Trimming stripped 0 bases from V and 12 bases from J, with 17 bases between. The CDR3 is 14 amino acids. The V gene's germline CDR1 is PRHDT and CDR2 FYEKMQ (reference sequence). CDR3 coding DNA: TGTGCCAGCAGCTTAGGGGAAACAGGGACCGCGGAGTACTTC. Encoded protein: CASSLGETGTAEYF.

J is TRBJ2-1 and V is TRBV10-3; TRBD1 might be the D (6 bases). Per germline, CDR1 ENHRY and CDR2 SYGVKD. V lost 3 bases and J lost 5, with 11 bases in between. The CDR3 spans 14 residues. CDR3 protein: CAISDLQGHNEQFF. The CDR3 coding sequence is TGTGCCATCAGTGATCTACAGGGCCACAATGAGCAGTTCTTC.

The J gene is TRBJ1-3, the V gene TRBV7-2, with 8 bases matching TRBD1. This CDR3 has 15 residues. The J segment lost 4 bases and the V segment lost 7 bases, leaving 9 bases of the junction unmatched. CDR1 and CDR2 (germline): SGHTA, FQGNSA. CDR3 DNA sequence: TGTGCCAGCAAAAAAGGACAGGGAACGGGAAACACCATATATTTT. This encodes CASKKGQGTGNTIYF.

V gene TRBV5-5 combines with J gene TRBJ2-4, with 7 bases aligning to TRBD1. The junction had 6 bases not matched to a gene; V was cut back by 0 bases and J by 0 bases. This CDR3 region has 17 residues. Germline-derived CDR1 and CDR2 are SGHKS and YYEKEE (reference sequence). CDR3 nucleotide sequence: TGTGCCAGCAGCTTGGACACGGGACAGTTAGCCAAAAACATTCAGTACTTC. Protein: CASSLDTGQLAKNIQYF. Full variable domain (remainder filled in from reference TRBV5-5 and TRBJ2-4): DAGVTQSPTHLIKTRGQQVTLRCSPISGHKSVSWYQQVLGQGPQFIFQYYEKEERGRGNFPDRFSARQFPNYSSELNVNALLLGDSALYLCASSLDTGQLAKNIQYFGAGTRLSVL.